This note documents a single TCR beta chain sequence. No antigen is known for it. This sample stems from a study of early T cells in non-severe SARS-CoV-2 infection. About the study: Chains from this unsorted whole-blood bulk RNA could not be paired.

The TCR library protocol attached unique molecular identifiers to the individual cDNA molecules. TCRdb independently ran MiXCR on the 5' RACE reads; one entry per CDR3 protein. This table holds tens of thousands of distinct CDR3 sequences, 15% found once. Overall study findings and caveats: VDJdb matching skewed toward anti-spike CD8 responses, missing private and CD4 specificities.

This CDR3 is 11 amino acids long. Germline V gene lookup returns CDR1 SQVTM and CDR2 ANQGSEA. The specimen sequenced was whole blood. The sequence was obtained from an adult who was a healthcare worker with PCR-confirmed SARS-CoV-2 infection or an uninfected control (not recorded which). The chain is built from TRBV29-1 and TRBJ2-1; D is unclear. The CDR3 loop is CTSRDYNEQFF. The CDR3 DNA sequence: TGCACCAGTAGGGACTACAATGAGCAGTTCTTC.